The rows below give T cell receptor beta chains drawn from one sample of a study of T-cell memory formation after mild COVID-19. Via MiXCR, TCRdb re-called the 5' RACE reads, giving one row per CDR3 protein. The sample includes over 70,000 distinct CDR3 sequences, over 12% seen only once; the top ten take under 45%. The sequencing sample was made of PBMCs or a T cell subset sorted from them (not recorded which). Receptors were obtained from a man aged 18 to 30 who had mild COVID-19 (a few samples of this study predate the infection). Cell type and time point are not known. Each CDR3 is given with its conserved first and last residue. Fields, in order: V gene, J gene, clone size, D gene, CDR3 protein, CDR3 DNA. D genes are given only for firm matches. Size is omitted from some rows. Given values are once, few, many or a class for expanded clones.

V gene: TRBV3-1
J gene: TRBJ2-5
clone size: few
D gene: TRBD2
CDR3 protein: CASSLGTSGGLQETQYF
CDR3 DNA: TGTGCCAGCAGCCTCGGGACTAGCGGGGGCCTCCAAGAGACCCAGTACTTC

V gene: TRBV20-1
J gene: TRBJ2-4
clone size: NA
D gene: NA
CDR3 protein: CSARPLDAVIQYF
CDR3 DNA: TGCAGTGCCCGCCCCCTGGACGCGGTCATTCAGTACTTC

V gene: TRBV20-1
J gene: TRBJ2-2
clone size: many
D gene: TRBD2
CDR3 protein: CSARSSGDTGELFF
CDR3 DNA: TGCAGTGCTAGAAGTAGCGGGGACACCGGGGAGCTGTTTTTT

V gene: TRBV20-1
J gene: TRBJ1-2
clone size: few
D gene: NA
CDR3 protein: CSARDWETDYGYTF
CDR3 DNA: TGCAGTGCTAGAGATTGGGAGACAGACTATGGCTACACCTTC

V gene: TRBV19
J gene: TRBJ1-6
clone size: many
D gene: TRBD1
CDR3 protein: CASGQGGNSPLHF
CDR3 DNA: TGTGCCAGCGGACAGGGCGGGAATTCACCCCTCCACTTT

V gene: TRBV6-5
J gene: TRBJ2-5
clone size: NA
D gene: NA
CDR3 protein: CASSPGVVQETQYF
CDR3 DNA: TGTGCCAGCAGTCCCGGTGTTGTCCAAGAGACCCAGTACTTC

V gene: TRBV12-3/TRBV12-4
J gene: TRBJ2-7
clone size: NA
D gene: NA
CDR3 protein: CASSLNSNEQYF
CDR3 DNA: TGTGCCAGCAGTTTAAATTCAAACGAGCAGTACTTC

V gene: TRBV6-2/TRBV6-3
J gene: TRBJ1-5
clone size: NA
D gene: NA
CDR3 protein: CASSYSTFSNQPQHF
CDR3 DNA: TGTGCCAGCAGTTACTCCACATTTAGCAATCAGCCCCAGCATTTT

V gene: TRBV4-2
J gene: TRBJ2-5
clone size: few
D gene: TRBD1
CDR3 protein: CASSQEGQWETQYF
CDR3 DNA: TGTGCCAGCAGCCAAGAGGGACAGTGGGAGACCCAGTACTTC

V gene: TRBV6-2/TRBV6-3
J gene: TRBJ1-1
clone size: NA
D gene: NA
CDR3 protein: CASSYSPGWTEAFF
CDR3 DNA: TGTGCCAGCAGTTACTCTCCGGGGTGGACTGAAGCTTTCTTT

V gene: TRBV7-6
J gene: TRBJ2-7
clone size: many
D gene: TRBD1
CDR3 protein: CASSLEQGVRYEQYF
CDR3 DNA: TGTGCCAGCAGCTTAGAGCAGGGGGTGAGGTACGAGCAGTACTTC

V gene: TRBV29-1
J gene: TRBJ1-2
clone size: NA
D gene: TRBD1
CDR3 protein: CSVRQGGYTF
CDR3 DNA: TGCAGCGTTCGACAGGGGGGCTACACCTTC

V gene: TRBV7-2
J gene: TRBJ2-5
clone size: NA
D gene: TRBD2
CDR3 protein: CASSLETSGGEETQYF
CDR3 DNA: TGTGCCAGCAGCTTAGAGACTAGCGGGGGGGAAGAGACCCAGTACTTC

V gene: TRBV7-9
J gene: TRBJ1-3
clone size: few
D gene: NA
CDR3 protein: CASSFGRDTIYF
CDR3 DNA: TGTGCCAGCAGCTTTGGGAGAGACACCATATATTTT

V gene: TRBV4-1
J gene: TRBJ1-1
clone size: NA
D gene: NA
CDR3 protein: CASSLKQGETEAFF
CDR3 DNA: TGCGCCAGCAGCCTCAAGCAGGGTGAGACTGAAGCTTTCTTT

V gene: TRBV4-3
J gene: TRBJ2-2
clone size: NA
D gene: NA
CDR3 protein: CASSQPQTGAVESGELFF
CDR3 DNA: TGCGCCAGCAGCCAACCCCAGACCGGGGCAGTGGAATCCGGGGAGCTGTTTTTT

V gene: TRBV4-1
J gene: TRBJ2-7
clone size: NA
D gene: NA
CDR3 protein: CASSQVYRPDRPLEQYF
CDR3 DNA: TGCGCCAGCAGCCAAGTATATCGGCCCGACAGGCCCTTGGAGCAGTACTTC

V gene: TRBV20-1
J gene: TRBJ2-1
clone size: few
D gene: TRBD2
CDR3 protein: CSARSSGGGEQFF
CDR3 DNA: TGCAGTGCTAGATCTTCTGGGGGGGGTGAGCAGTTCTTC

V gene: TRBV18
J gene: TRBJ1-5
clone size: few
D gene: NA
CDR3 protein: CASSPENQPQHF
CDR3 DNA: TGTGCCAGCTCACCGGAGAATCAGCCCCAGCATTTT

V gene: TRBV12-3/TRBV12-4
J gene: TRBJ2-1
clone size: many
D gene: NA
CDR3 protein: CASSRISEQFF
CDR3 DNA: TGTGCCAGCAGCCGCATAAGTGAGCAGTTCTTC

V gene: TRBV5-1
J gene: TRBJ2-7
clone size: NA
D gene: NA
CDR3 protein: CASSLVRGTSEQYF
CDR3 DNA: TGCGCCAGCAGCTTAGTCAGGGGCACCTCCGAGCAGTACTTC

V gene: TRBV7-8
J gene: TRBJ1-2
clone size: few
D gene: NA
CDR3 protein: CASSPGSYNYGYTF
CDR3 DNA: TGTGCCAGCAGCCCCGGCAGCTACAACTATGGCTACACCTTC

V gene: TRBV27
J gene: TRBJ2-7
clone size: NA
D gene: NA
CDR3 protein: CASSLGSRAYEQYF
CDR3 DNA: TGTGCCAGCAGTTTAGGTAGCCGGGCCTACGAGCAGTACTTC

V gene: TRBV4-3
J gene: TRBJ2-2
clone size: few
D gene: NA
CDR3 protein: CASSQDASYTGELFF
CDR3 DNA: TGCGCCAGCAGCCAAGATGCCAGTTACACCGGGGAGCTGTTTTTT

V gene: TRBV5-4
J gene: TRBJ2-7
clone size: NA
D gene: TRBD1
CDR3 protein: CASSVGQGRHEQYF
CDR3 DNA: TGTGCCAGCAGCGTGGGACAGGGGAGGCACGAGCAGTACTTC

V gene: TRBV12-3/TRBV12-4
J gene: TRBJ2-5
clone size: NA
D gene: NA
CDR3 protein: CASSLTENQETQYF
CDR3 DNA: TGTGCCAGCAGTTTAACGGAAAACCAAGAGACCCAGTACTTC

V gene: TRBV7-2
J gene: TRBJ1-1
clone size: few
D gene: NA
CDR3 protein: CASTGTPGGEAFF
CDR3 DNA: TGTGCCAGCACTGGGACGCCCGGCGGCGAAGCTTTCTTT

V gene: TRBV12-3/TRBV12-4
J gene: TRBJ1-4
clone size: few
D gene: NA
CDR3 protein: CASSRGGGKLFF
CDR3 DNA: TGTGCCAGCAGTCGCGGGGGAGGGAAACTGTTTTTT

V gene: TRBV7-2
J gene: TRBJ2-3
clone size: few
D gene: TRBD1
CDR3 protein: CASSFRGRIPDTQYF
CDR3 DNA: TGTGCCAGCAGCTTTAGGGGGCGCATCCCAGATACGCAGTATTTT

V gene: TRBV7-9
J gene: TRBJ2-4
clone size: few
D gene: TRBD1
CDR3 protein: CASSARQGLGKNIQYF
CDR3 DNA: TGTGCCAGCAGCGCTAGACAGGGGTTAGGCAAAAACATTCAGTACTTC